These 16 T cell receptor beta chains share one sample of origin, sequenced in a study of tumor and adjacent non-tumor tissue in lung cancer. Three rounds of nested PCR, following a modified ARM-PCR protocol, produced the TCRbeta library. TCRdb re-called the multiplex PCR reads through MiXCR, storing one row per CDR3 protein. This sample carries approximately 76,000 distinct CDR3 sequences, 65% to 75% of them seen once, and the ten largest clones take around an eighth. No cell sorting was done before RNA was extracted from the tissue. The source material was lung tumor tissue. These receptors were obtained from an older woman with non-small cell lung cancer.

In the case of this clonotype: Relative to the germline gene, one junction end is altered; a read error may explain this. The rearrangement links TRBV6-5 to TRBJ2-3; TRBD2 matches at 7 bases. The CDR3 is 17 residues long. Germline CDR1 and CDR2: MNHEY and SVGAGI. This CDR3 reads CASSFRGDGRNTNTQYF. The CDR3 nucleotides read TGTGCCAGCAGTTTCCGAGGGGACGGGAGGAACACAAATACGCAGTATTTT.

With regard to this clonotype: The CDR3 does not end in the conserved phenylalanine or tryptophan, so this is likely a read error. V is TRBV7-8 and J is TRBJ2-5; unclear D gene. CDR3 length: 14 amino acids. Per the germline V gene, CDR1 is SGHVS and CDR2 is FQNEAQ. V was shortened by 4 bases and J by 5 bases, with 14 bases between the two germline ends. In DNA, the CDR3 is TGTGCCAGCAGCTATACCAGACCCAAGGAGACCCAGTACATC. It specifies CASSYTRPKETQYI.

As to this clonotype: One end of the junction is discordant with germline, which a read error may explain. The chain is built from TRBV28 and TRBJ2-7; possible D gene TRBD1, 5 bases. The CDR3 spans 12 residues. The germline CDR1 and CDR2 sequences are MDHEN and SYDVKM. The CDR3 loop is CVSSHQGPEQYF. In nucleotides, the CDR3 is TGTGTCAGCAGTCACCAGGGCCCCGAGCAATACTTC. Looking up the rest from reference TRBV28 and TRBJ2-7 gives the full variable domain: DVKVTQSSRYLVKRTGEKVFLECVQDMDHENMFWYRQDPGLGLRLIYFSYDVKMKEKGDIPEGYSVSREKKERFSLILESASTNQTSMYLCVSSHQGPEQYFGPGTRLTVT.

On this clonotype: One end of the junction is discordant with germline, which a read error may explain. The CDR3: CASCQGTGGSEQPQHF. As DNA, the CDR3 is TGTGCCAGCTGCCAAGGGACAGGAGGAAGCGAACAGCCCCAGCATTTT. This rearrangement joins TRBV4-2 to TRBJ1-5; 8 bases line up with TRBD1. This CDR3 contains 16 residues. From germline, CDR1 is LGHNA and CDR2 YNFKEQ.

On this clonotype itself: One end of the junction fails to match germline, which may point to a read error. Here the CDR3 reads CASSRGTRASDGYTF. Here the CDR3 DNA reads TGCGCAAGCAGCCGGGGGACAAGGGCGTCGGATGGCTACACCTTC. The chain recombines TRBV4-1 with TRBJ1-2; a possible D gene is TRBD1 (6 bases). CDR1 and CDR2 (germline): MGHRA, YSYEKL. The CDR3 spans 15 residues.

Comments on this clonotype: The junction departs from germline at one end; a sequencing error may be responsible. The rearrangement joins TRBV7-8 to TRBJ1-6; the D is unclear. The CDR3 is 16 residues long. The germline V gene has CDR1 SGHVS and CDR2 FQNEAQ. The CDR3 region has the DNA TGTGCCAGCAGGTTCTGGGCAGTGCACCATAATTCACTCCTCCACTTT. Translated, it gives CASRFWAVHHNSLLHF.

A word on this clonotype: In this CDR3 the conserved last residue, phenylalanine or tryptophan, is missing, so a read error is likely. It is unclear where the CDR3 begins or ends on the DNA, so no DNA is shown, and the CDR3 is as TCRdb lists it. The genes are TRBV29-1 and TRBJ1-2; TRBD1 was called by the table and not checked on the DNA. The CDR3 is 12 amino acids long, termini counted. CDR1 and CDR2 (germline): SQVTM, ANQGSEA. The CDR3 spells CSVGAGVYGYTY.

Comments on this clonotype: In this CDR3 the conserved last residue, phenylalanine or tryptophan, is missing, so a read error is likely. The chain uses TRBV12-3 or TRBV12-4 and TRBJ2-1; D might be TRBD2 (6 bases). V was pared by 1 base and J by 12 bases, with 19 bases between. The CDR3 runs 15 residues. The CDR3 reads CASSLDWRGRDVQFS. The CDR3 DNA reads TGTGCCAGCAGTTTAGACTGGCGGGGCCGGGATGTGCAGTTCTCC.

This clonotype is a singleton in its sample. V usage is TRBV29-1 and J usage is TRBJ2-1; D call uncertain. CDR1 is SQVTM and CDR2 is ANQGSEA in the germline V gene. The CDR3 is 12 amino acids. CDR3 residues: CSASKLNNEQFF. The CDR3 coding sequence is TGCAGTGCCTCCAAACTAAACAATGAGCAGTTCTTC.

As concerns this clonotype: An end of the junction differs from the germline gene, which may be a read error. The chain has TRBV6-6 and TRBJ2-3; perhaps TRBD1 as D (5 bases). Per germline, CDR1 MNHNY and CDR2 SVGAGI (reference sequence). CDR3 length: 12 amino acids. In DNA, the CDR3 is TGTGCAAGCAGTGAAGGGGTAGATACGCAGTATTTT. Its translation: CASSEGVDTQYF.

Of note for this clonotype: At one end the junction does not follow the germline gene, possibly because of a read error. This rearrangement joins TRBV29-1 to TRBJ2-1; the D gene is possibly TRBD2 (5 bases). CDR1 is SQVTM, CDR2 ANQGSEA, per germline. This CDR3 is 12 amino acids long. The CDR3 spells CRVEEAGNGQFF. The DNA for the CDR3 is TGCAGGGTTGAAGAGGCCGGGAATGGGCAGTTCTTC.

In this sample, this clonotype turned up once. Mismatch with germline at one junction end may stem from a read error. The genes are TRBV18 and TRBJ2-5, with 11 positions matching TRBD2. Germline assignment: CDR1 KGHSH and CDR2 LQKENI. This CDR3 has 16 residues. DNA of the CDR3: TGTGCCAGCTCACTAACTAGCGGGAGCCTACAAGGGACCCAGTACTTC. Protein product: CASSLTSGSLQGTQYF.

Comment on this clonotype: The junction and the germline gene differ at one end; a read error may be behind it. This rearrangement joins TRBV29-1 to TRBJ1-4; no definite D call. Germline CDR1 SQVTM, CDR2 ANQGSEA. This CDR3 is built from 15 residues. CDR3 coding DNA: TGCAGCCTTGAAGATCCGACGGCAACTAATGGAGAACTGTTTTTT. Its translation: CSLEDPTATNGELFF.

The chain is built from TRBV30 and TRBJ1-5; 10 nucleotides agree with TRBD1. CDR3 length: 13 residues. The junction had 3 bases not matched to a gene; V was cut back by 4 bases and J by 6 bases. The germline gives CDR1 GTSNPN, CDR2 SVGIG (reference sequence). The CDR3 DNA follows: TGTGCCTGGATCCGGGACAGGGGTCAGCCCCAGCATTTT. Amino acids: CAWIRDRGQPQHF.

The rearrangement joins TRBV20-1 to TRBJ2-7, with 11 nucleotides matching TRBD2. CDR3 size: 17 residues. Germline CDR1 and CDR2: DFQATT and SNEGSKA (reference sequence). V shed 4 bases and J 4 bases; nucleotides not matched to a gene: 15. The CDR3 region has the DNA TGCAGTGCTAACAATTTAGATGGGTCTAGCGGGAGGTACGAGCAGTACTTC. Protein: CSANNLDGSSGRYEQYF.

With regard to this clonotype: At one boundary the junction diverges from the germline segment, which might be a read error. DNA for the CDR3: TGCGCCAGCAGCTGGACCGGAGACGGTTCTACCGGGGAGATGTTTTTT. Protein: CASSWTGDGSTGEMFF. The rearrangement joins TRBV5-1 to TRBJ2-2; perhaps TRBD2 as D (5 bases). CDR3 length: 16 residues. Germline CDR1 reads SGHRS; CDR2 reads YFSETQ.